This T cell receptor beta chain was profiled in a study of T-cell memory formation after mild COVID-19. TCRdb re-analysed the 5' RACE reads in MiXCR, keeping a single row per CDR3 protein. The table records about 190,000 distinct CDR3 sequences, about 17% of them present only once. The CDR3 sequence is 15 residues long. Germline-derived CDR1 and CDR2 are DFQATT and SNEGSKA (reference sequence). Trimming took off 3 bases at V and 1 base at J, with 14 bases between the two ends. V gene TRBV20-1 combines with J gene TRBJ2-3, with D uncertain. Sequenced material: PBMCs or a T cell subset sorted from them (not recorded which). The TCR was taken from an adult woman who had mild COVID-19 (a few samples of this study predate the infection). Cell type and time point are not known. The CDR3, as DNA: TGCAGTGCTAGTTCTAGGGCCCGCGGCACAGATACGCAGTATTTT. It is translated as CSASSRARGTDTQYF.